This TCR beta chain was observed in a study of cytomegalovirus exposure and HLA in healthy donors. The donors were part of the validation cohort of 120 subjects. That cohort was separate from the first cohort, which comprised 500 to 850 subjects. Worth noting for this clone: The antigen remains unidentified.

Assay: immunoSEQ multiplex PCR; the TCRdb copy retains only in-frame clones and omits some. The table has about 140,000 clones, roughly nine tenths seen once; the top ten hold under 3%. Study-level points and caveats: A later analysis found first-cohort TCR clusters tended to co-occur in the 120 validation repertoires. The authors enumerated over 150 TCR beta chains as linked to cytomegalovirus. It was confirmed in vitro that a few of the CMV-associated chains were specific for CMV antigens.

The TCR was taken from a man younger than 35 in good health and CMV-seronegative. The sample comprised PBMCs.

In DNA form, the CDR3 reads TGCGCCAGCAGTGAGTGGGTAGCGGGCGCCTACAATGAGCAGTTCTTC. Translating it yields CASSEWVAGAYNEQFF. This chain connects TRBV10-1 to TRBJ2-1; 7 positions agree with TRBD2. This CDR3 contains 16 residues. Germline trimming cut 1 base from V and 2 bases from J; bases unmatched to any gene: 5. Germline CDR1 and CDR2: WNHNN and SYGVQD (reference sequence).